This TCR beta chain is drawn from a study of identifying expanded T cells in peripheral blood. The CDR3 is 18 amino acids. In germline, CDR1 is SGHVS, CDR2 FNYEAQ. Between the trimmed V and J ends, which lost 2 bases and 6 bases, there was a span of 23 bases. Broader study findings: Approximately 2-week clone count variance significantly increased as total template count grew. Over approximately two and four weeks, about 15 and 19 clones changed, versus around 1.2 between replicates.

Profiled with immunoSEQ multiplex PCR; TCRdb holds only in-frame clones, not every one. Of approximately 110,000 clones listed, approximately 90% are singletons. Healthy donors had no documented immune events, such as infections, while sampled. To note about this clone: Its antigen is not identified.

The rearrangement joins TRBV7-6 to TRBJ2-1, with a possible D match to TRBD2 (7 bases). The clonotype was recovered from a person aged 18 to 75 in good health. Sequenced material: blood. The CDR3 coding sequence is TGTGCCAGCAGCTTAACCTCGGGGGAGGGGGTACGACCCAATGAGCAGTTCTTC. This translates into CASSLTSGEGVRPNEQFF.